Listed below are T cell receptor beta chains from one sample, sequenced in a study of PD-L1 blockade in urothelial cancer. Data came from immunoSEQ multiplex PCR; TCRdb stores just in-frame clones and leaves some out. The table lists 35,000 to 40,000 clones, roughly 82% of them singletons. The sequences come from PBMCs, collected around atezolizumab (anti-PD-L1) treatment. All receptors come from a man in his 70s with urothelial cancer. Each CDR3 is given with its conserved first and last residue. The order of the fields is CDR3 DNA, CDR3 protein, clone size, J gene, V gene, D gene. D genes are given only for firm matches. Part of the rows lack a size; the others show once, few, many or a class for expanded clones.

DNA: TGCGCCAGCAGCTCCGGTGCAGGAAGGTGGGTCTCTGGAAACACCATATATTTT; CDR3: CASSSGAGRWVSGNTIYF; size: -; J: TRBJ1-3; V: TRBV5-1; D: -
DNA: TGCGCCAGCAGCTTCCGACAGGGCCCCGACACCGGGGAGCTGTTTTTT; CDR3: CASSFRQGPDTGELFF; size: -; J: TRBJ2-2; V: TRBV4-1; D: TRBD1
DNA: TGTGCCAGCGGGGAGGGGGACACTGAAGCTTTCTTT; CDR3: CASGEGDTEAFF; size: -; J: TRBJ1-1; V: TRBV10-3; D: -
DNA: TGCGCCAGCAGCAAAGAAAGTCCCAACCCGACAGGGATTAAGGCCGGGGAGCTGTTTTTT; CDR3: CASSKESPNPTGIKAGELFF; size: -; J: TRBJ2-2; V: TRBV4-3; D: TRBD1
DNA: TGTGCCAGCAGCTCTTCCGCCGCAAGACTACTTAACACTGAAGCTTTCTTT; CDR3: CASSSSAARLLNTEAFF; size: -; J: TRBJ1-1; V: TRBV11-3; D: -
DNA: TGTGCCAGCGGGGCGGGGGTCATCTCCTACGAGCAGTACTTC; CDR3: CASGAGVISYEQYF; size: -; J: TRBJ2-7; V: TRBV6-5; D: TRBD2
DNA: TGTGCCAGCAGGGGCGCAGAGACCCAGTACTTC; CDR3: CASRGAETQYF; size: -; J: TRBJ2-5; V: TRBV2; D: -
DNA: TGTGCCAGCAGTGGACAGGGGGTAGGAGAGACCCAGTACTTC; CDR3: CASSGQGVGETQYF; size: -; J: TRBJ2-5; V: TRBV28; D: TRBD1
DNA: TGCGCCAGCAGGGGGACTAGCGGGGGGAACACCGGGGAGCTGTTTTTT; CDR3: CASRGTSGGNTGELFF; size: -; J: TRBJ2-2; V: TRBV5-1; D: TRBD2
DNA: TGTGCCAGCAGGGCCGCGGGCGGGAGGGCCGATACGCAGTATTTT; CDR3: CASRAAGGRADTQYF; size: once; J: TRBJ2-3; V: TRBV2; D: TRBD2
DNA: TGTGCCAGCAGACTAAGGACTAGCGGTTACAATGAGCAGTTCTTC; CDR3: CASRLRTSGYNEQFF; size: -; J: TRBJ2-1; V: TRBV7-2; D: TRBD2
DNA: TGCGCCAGCAGCTGGGGAATGCGGGTACGCGAGCAGTACTTC; CDR3: CASSWGMRVREQYF; size: -; J: TRBJ2-7; V: TRBV5-1; D: -
DNA: TGTGCCAGCAGTCACGACAGGGGAAGAAACACCATATATTTT; CDR3: CASSHDRGRNTIYF; size: -; J: TRBJ1-3; V: TRBV28; D: TRBD1
DNA: TGTGCCAGCAGCCCTACCAGGGGCACAGATACGCAGTATTTT; CDR3: CASSPTRGTDTQYF; size: once; J: TRBJ2-3; V: TRBV7-2; D: -
DNA: TGTGCCAGCAGCCGGCAGGGGGCCTTTTCACCCCTCCACTTT; CDR3: CASSRQGAFSPLHF; size: -; J: TRBJ1-6; V: TRBV7-2; D: TRBD1
DNA: TGTGCCAGCAGCTCCCTAGCGGGAGACACCGGGGAGCTGTTTTTT; CDR3: CASSSLAGDTGELFF; size: -; J: TRBJ2-2; V: TRBV11-3; D: TRBD2
DNA: TGTGCCTGGGGGGGTCAGGAGGGTTCACCCCTCCACTTT; CDR3: CAWGGQEGSPLHF; size: -; J: TRBJ1-6; V: TRBV30; D: -
DNA: TGCGCCAGCAGCTCACCCCCTGGCGGGAGAGGCACCGGGGAGCTGTTTTTT; CDR3: CASSSPPGGRGTGELFF; size: -; J: TRBJ2-2; V: TRBV4-1; D: TRBD2
DNA: TGTGCCAGCAACACGCTCCCCAGGGGCACCGGGGAGCTGTTTTTT; CDR3: CASNTLPRGTGELFF; size: -; J: TRBJ2-2; V: TRBV7-9; D: -
DNA: TGTGCCAGTAGTGGACTGGGGACAAACTATGGCTACACCTTC; CDR3: CASSGLGTNYGYTF; size: -; J: TRBJ1-2; V: TRBV19; D: -
DNA: TGTGCCAGCAGCTTGGTGGCAGGGGCTGCTGGCTACACCTTC; CDR3: CASSLVAGAAGYTF; size: -; J: TRBJ1-2; V: TRBV5-4; D: -
DNA: TGTGCCAGCAGAACCCGGTCGAACACCGGGGAGCTGTTTTTT; CDR3: CASRTRSNTGELFF; size: -; J: TRBJ2-2; V: TRBV7-9; D: -
DNA: TGTGCCAGCAGCCTCCAGGGGCTCGACGAGCAGTACTTC; CDR3: CASSLQGLDEQYF; size: -; J: TRBJ2-7; V: TRBV6-1; D: -
DNA: TGTGCCACCAGCACTTCCGGGACAGGAGCTTTTATTAACACCGGGGAGCTGTTTTTT; CDR3: CATSTSGTGAFINTGELFF; size: -; J: TRBJ2-2; V: TRBV15; D: TRBD1
DNA: TGTGCCAGCAGCTTACGGTCTAGCGGGGGGGCTGGAGATACGCAGTATTTT; CDR3: CASSLRSSGGAGDTQYF; size: -; J: TRBJ2-3; V: TRBV7-8; D: TRBD2
DNA: TGTGCCAGCAGCTTAGAGCAGGGGGGTGTTCAGGAGACCCAGTACTTC; CDR3: CASSLEQGGVQETQYF; size: -; J: TRBJ2-5; V: TRBV7-2; D: -
DNA: TGTGCCAGCAGCTCTGCCCTGGGGGGGGAGCAGTACTTC; CDR3: CASSSALGGEQYF; size: -; J: TRBJ2-7; V: TRBV7-6; D: TRBD2
DNA: TGCAGTGCTCCAGGGCACGAGCAGTACTTC; CDR3: CSAPGHEQYF; size: -; J: TRBJ2-7; V: TRBV20-1; D: -
DNA: TGTGCCAGCAGTGAAGCTCCTGGGACAGCAGATACGCAGTATTTT; CDR3: CASSEAPGTADTQYF; size: -; J: TRBJ2-3; V: TRBV6-1; D: TRBD1
DNA: TGTGCCAGCAGTCTCTTTAGCGGGAGGGCGGGCAATGAGCAGTTCTTC; CDR3: CASSLFSGRAGNEQFF; size: -; J: TRBJ2-1; V: TRBV27; D: TRBD2
DNA: TGCGCCAGCAGCCAAGATCTTTTCGGGGGGTCAGTTTGGGAACTGTTTTTT; CDR3: CASSQDLFGGSVWELFF; size: -; J: TRBJ1-4; V: TRBV4-3; D: -
DNA: TGTGCCAGCAGGGGCGCAGACAGGGCCGGCTACACCTTC; CDR3: CASRGADRAGYTF; size: once; J: TRBJ1-2; V: TRBV25-1; D: TRBD1
DNA: TGTGCCTGGGCGCAGGCCCCTACGGGGGAGCTGTTTTTT; CDR3: CAWAQAPTGELFF; size: -; J: TRBJ2-2; V: TRBV30; D: -
DNA: TGCGCCAGCAGCCTCCAGGGGGGAGATACGCAGTATTTT; CDR3: CASSLQGGDTQYF; size: -; J: TRBJ2-3; V: TRBV4-1; D: -
DNA: TGCGCCAGCAGCCACCCCGCGGGGAGGGGAACAGGGAATTACGAGCAGTACTTC; CDR3: CASSHPAGRGTGNYEQYF; size: -; J: TRBJ2-7; V: TRBV4-1; D: -